Listed below are T cell receptor beta chains from one sample, sequenced in a study of T cells in Graves' hyperthyroidism and ophthalmopathy. TCRdb re-called the multiplex PCR reads through MiXCR, storing one row per CDR3 protein. The sample consists of 650,000 to 800,000 distinct CDR3 sequences, just under 45% of them appearing once. Sequencing was carried out using peripheral blood or thyroid tissue (not recorded which). The origin of the receptors is an adult man with Graves' disease, either hyperthyroidism or ophthalmopathy (not recorded which). Both conserved end residues are part of each CDR3. The D gene is left open where the match is weak. Size values are once, few and many counts, or a class for expanded clones, and some rows have none.

d_gene,j_gene,abundance,v_gene,CDR3aa,CDR3nt
-,TRBJ2-7,-,TRBV7-9,CASSSTPGEGNEQYF,TGTGCCAGCAGCTCAACCCCGGGAGAGGGTAATGAGCAGTACTTC
-,TRBJ2-6,-,TRBV2,CASAGQHRANVLTF,TGTGCCAGCGCCGGGCAACACAGGGCCAACGTCCTGACTTTC
TRBD2,TRBJ2-7,-,TRBV7-8,CASSFATSASFPTERYF,TGTGCCAGCAGCTTCGCGACTAGCGCCTCATTCCCCACCGAGCGGTACTTC
-,TRBJ1-6,few,TRBV20-1,CSARVRDSYNSPLHF,TGCAGTGCTAGAGTGAGGGACTCCTATAATTCACCCCTCCACTTT
TRBD1,TRBJ2-5,many,TRBV7-2,CASSVGQGFFETQYF,TGTGCCAGCAGCGTCGGACAGGGGTTTTTCGAGACCCAGTACTTC
TRBD2,TRBJ2-5,few,TRBV20-1,CSARTSGGAPETQYF,TGCAGTGCGAGGACTAGCGGGGGGGCTCCGGAGACCCAGTACTTC
TRBD1,TRBJ2-2,-,TRBV7-3,CASSSGTGPGELFF,TGTGCCAGCAGCTCGGGGACAGGGCCCGGGGAGCTGTTTTTT
-,TRBJ1-6,once,TRBV7-2,CASRRNRRSPLHF,TGTGCCAGCAGGCGAAACAGGCGTTCACCCCTCCACTTT
-,TRBJ1-3,-,TRBV10-3,CAISDGGSGNTIYF,TGTGCCATCAGTGACGGAGGCTCTGGAAACACCATATATTTT
-,TRBJ1-1,few,TRBV2,CASSAGRGSMNTEAFF,TGTGCCAGCAGTGCCGGGAGGGGAAGCATGAACACTGAAGCTTTCTTT
TRBD1,TRBJ2-5,-,TRBV19,CASSTTGGSQPQYF,TGTGCCAGTAGTACGACAGGGGGCAGCCAGCCCCAGTACTTC
-,TRBJ1-6,many,TRBV28,CASSLTDSPLHF,TGTGCCAGCAGTTTGACTGATTCACCCCTCCACTTT
TRBD1,TRBJ1-2,once,TRBV7-2,CAGSLGRQGADYGYTF,TGTGCCGGCAGCTTGGGTCGCCAGGGGGCCGACTATGGCTACACCTTC
TRBD1,TRBJ1-1,-,TRBV7-6,CASSLGTGIMNTEAFF,TGTGCCAGCAGCTTGGGGACAGGAATCATGAACACTGAAGCTTTCTTT